The 20 T cell receptor beta chains in this list originate from one sample, sequenced in a study of blood T cell dynamics during melanoma immunotherapy. Time point reported: pre-treatment baseline. TCRdb's copy holds only in-frame clones and misses some; the assay was immunoSEQ multiplex PCR. The table includes about 7,000 clones, approximately 80% detected once. Here the sequenced sample was blood, taken from a patient treated with checkpoint blockade. These receptors came from a human donor with melanoma. Some clones in this sample may be carry-over from other donors' samples.

The chain uses TRBV30 and TRBJ2-7; unclear D gene. Deletions cut 5 bases from V and 3 bases from J, with 11 bases between. The CDR3 contains 12 residues. Looked up from germline, CDR1 is GTSNPN and CDR2 is SVGIG (reference sequence). The CDR3 sequence: CAWSRVNYEQYF. The CDR3 nucleotides are TGTGCCTGGTCTAGGGTAAACTACGAGCAGTACTTC.

This clone was detected once. The J gene is TRBJ1-1, the V gene TRBV5-1, with a tentative D call TRBD1 (6 bases). Trimming pared 6 bases from V and 2 bases from J, leaving 20 bases between. Per germline, CDR1 SGHRS and CDR2 YFSETQ. There are 16 residues in the CDR3. CDR3 protein: CASKWGPLLQNTEAFF. CDR3 DNA sequence: TGCGCCAGCAAGTGGGGGCCTCTGCTCCAAAACACTGAAGCTTTCTTT.

This clone was seen more than once but under ten times. This chain links TRBV7-2 with TRBJ1-3; perhaps TRBD1 as D (5 bases). The CDR3 runs to 15 residues. Trimming shortened V by 1 base and J by 3 bases, and 10 bases separated the two germline ends. The germline CDR1 and CDR2 sequences are SGHTA and FQGNSA. CDR3 in DNA: TGTGCCAGCAGCTTAGTGGCAGGGTATGGAAACACCATATATTTT. The encoded protein is CASSLVAGYGNTIYF.

The rearrangement links TRBV7-6 to TRBJ1-3; possible D gene TRBD1, 5 bases. The germline gives CDR1 SGHVS, CDR2 FNYEAQ. V was pared by 5 bases and J by 4 bases, with 9 bases between. CDR3 size: 13 residues. The CDR3 nucleotides read TGTGCCAGCAGCCTAGGGGTGGGAAACACCATATATTTT. Encoded protein: CASSLGVGNTIYF.

This sequence joins TRBV11-2 and TRBJ2-7; 9 nucleotides align to TRBD1. Germline lookup yields CDR1 SGHAT and CDR2 FQNNGV. The CDR3 consists of 14 residues. With 4 bases clipped from V and 9 bases from J, the junction kept 10 bases outside the gene matches. CDR3 sequence (DNA): TGTGCCAGCAGCTGGTCCGGGACAGGGTCGGCGCAGTACTTC. This encodes CASSWSGTGSAQYF.

Only one count was recorded for this clone. The chain couples TRBV15 to TRBJ2-1; perhaps TRBD2 as D (6 bases). CDR1 is LNHNV and CDR2 is YYDKDF in the germline V gene (reference sequence). The CDR3 has 16 amino acids. V was pared by 5 bases and J by 9 bases, with 23 bases between. In DNA form, the CDR3 reads TGTGCCACCAGCGTTTGGGGAGCGGGCCGAGCGGTTGAGCAGTTCTTC. Amino acid sequence: CATSVWGAGRAVEQFF.

The rearrangement uses TRBV7-8 and TRBJ2-3, with TRBD1 matching over 12 bases. Germline CDR1 and CDR2: SGHVS and FQNEAQ. This CDR3 contains 18 residues. J gave up 2 bases and V 2 bases, and 8 bases lay outside the gene matches. CDR3 in DNA: TGTGCCAGCAGCTTACGGGACAGGGGGCAGGCCGTCACAGATACGCAGTATTTT. Translation: CASSLRDRGQAVTDTQYF.

The V call is TRBV9, the J call TRBJ2-5; D not certain. The V end was cut by 3 bases, the J end by 10 bases, with 16 bases between. CDR1 SGDLS and CDR2 YYNGEE come from the germline V gene. The CDR3 sequence is 13 residues long. The CDR3 DNA reads as TGTGCCAGCAGCGAGACCCCGGCAAGAGACCAGTACTTC. Its protein is CASSETPARDQYF.

The gene calls are TRBV18 and TRBJ1-1; maybe TRBD1 (6 bases). The V and J ends lost 6 bases and 4 bases respectively, with 15 bases between them. From germline, CDR1 is KGHSH and CDR2 LQKENI. The CDR3 covers 14 residues. The CDR3 reads CASSRGGGGTEAFF. The CDR3 region has the DNA TGTGCCAGCTCGCGAGGGGGGGGTGGCACTGAAGCTTTCTTT.

J is TRBJ2-1 and V is TRBV15, with D possibly being TRBD1 or TRBD2 (5 bases each). V was trimmed by 2 bases and J by 5 bases, leaving 22 bases between them. CDR3 length equals 18 residues. Per the germline V gene, CDR1 is LNHNV and CDR2 is YYDKDF (reference sequence). The CDR3 loop is CATSRRRTTPGGHNEQFF. The CDR3 bases are TGTGCCACCAGCAGACGCCGCACCACACCTGGGGGTCACAATGAGCAGTTCTTC.

V is TRBV18 and J is TRBJ1-2, with a weak D call TRBD1 (6 bases). The CDR3 length is 15 residues. Germline V gene data show CDR1 as KGHSH and CDR2 as LQKENI. The V end lost 6 bases, the J end lost 4 bases, and 18 bases lay between the germline ends. CDR3 amino acids: CASSMGQGPGYGYTF. The CDR3 bases are TGTGCCAGCTCTATGGGCCAGGGGCCGGGCTATGGCTACACCTTC.

This sequence joins TRBV6-6 and TRBJ1-1; D is undetermined. V lost 0 bases, J lost 2 bases, and 10 bases lay in between. CDR3 size: 15 residues. CDR1 is MNHNY, CDR2 SVGAGI, per germline (reference sequence). The CDR3 loop is CASSYSAGINTEAFF. For the CDR3, the DNA is TGTGCCAGCAGTTACTCGGCCGGCATTAACACTGAAGCTTTCTTT.

The chain couples TRBV2 to TRBJ1-6; D remains unclear. This CDR3 comprises 12 residues. The germline gives CDR1 SNHLY, CDR2 FYNNEI. Trimming shortened V by 7 bases and J by 6 bases, and 7 bases separated the two germline ends. The chain's CDR3 is CASKSANSPLHF. CDR3 bases: TGTGCCAGCAAGTCTGCTAATTCACCCCTCCACTTT.

The chain links TRBV5-6 to TRBJ2-7; D is unresolved. CDR1 is SGHDT, CDR2 YYEEEE, per germline. V was shortened by 2 bases and J by 5 bases, with 5 bases between the two germline ends. The CDR3 contains 11 residues. The DNA of the CDR3 is TGTGCCAGCAGCTTTTTAAACGAGCAGTACTTC. Its protein product is CASSFLNEQYF.

The chain couples TRBV28 to TRBJ1-1, with D unresolved. Germline V gene lookup returns CDR1 MDHEN and CDR2 SYDVKM. The CDR3 length is 11 residues. CDR3 nucleotide sequence: TGTGGGGTAGACGGGAACACTGAAGCTTTCTTT. As protein: CGVDGNTEAFF.

This sequence joins TRBV20-1 and TRBJ2-1; D gene uncertain. V shed 3 bases and J shed 7 bases, with 4 bases lying between them. Germline CDR1 and CDR2: DFQATT and SNEGSKA (reference sequence). The CDR3 covers 10 residues. The CDR3 sequence: CSARENEQFF. The CDR3 nucleotides read TGCAGTGCTAGGGAGAATGAGCAGTTCTTC.

This clone was counted between two and nine times. The rearrangement joins TRBV6-6 to TRBJ1-2; possible D gene TRBD1, 5 bases. CDR1 and CDR2 from the germline V gene are MNHNY and SVGAGI (reference sequence). The CDR3 has 14 residues. Trimming removed 6 bases at V and 4 bases at J, with 15 bases between. The CDR3 sequence: CASRTQGLFYGYTF. The CDR3 coding sequence is TGTGCCAGCAGAACCCAGGGCCTGTTCTATGGCTACACCTTC.

J is TRBJ2-3 and V is TRBV28; 10 bases are a match to TRBD2. CDR3 size: 14 residues. V lost 10 bases to trimming and J lost 1 base; unmatched junction nucleotides: 5. The germline CDR1 and CDR2 sequences are MDHEN and SYDVKM. As DNA, the CDR3 is TGTGCCATCCAGCGGGAGGGCCGCACAGATACGCAGTATTTT. It encodes CAIQREGRTDTQYF.

The chain couples TRBV6-5 to TRBJ1-2, with 7 bases fitting TRBD1. V dropped 2 bases and J dropped 8; count of bases not matched to a gene: 5. The length of the CDR3 is 13 residues. Looked up from germline, CDR1 is MNHEY and CDR2 is SVGAGI. The CDR3 region is CASSYRQGLGYTF. DNA for the CDR3: TGTGCCAGCAGTTACAGACAGGGTTTGGGCTACACCTTC.

This clone appeared once. The chain links TRBV6-1 to TRBJ2-2; D possibly corresponds to TRBD2 (6 bases). V dropped 6 bases and J dropped 2 bases, with 13 bases sitting between them. The germline V gene encodes CDR1 MNHNS and CDR2 SASEGT. The CDR3 consists of 15 residues. Here the CDR3 reads CASSRAGLNTGELFF. The DNA of the CDR3 is TGTGCCAGCAGCCGGGCGGGACTTAACACCGGGGAGCTGTTTTTT.